This T cell receptor (beta chain) emerged from a study of shared clonotypes between healthy human individuals. In this sample, this clone turned up once. The length of the CDR3 is 15 residues. CDR1 is MNHNS and CDR2 is SASEGT in the germline V gene. V lost 2 bases and J lost 6, with 14 bases in between. Using immunoSEQ multiplex PCR, the repertoire was profiled, and TCRdb retains in-frame clones only, with some absent. The sample lists about 2 million clones, less than 95% occurring once. Naive CD8 cells lacked CD45RO, underwent positive selection for CCR7 and left out terminally differentiated effector memory CD45RA+ cells. The study enrolled healthy HIV-negative adults without recent acute infections or vaccinations as donors.

The sample taken for sequencing was naive CD8+ T cells sorted from blood. The chain carries TRBV6-1 and TRBJ1-5, with D unclear. This clonotype was obtained from a man in his late teens or twenties in good health. The CDR3 bases are TGTGCCAGCAGTGAACTGGGTATAGGGAGTCAGCCCCAGCATTTT. Its protein is CASSELGIGSQPQHF.